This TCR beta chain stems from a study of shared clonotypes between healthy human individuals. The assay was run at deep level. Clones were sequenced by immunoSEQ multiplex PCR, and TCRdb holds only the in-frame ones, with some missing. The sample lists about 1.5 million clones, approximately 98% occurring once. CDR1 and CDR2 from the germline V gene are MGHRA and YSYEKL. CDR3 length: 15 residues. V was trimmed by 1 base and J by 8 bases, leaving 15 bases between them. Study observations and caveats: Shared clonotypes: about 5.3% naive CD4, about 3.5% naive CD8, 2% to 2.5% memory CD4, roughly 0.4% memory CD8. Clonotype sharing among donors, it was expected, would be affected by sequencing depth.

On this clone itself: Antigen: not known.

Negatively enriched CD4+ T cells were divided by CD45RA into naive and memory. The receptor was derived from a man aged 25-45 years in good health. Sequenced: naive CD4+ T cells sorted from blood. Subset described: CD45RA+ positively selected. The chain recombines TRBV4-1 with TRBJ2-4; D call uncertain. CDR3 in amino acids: CASSQVAVGRDIQYF. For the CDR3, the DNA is TGCGCCAGCAGCCAAGTGGCGGTGGGTAGGGACATTCAGTACTTC.